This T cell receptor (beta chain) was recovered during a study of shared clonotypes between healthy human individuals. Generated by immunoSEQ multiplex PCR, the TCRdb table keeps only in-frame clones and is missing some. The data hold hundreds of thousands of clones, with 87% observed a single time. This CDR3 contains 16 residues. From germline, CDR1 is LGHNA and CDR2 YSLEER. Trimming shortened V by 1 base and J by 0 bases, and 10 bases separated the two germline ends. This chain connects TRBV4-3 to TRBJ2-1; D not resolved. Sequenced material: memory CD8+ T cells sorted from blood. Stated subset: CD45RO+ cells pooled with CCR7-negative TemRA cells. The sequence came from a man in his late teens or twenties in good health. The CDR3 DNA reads TGCGCCAGCAGCCAAGTGTTTCACAGCTCCTACAATGAGCAGTTCTTC. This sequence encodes CASSQVFHSSYNEQFF.